This T cell receptor (beta chain) came from a study of beta chain features in type 1 diabetes. Across the study: Age, gender, cell numbers and subset yield matched between patients and controls.

The CDR3 consists of 17 residues. The germline gives CDR1 MDHEN, CDR2 SYDVKM. The V gene end was trimmed by 2 bases and the J gene end by 5 bases; junction bases not matched to a gene: 10. Study results and caveats: A pattern of fewer insertions and more deletions at VDJ junctions was seen in type 1 diabetes patients. Since sequencing was performed on cDNA, cells with high TCR expression could be over-represented. Moderately but significantly shorter TCRB CDR3s were found in Type 1 diabetes patients in all four CD4+ subsets.

Reverse transcribing all isolated RNA meant expressed TCRB transcripts were sequenced. Measured with immunoSEQ multiplex PCR; TCRdb has only the in-frame clones, and not every one. Found here are more than 250,000 clones, roughly 22% of them singletons; the top ten hold 0.028%. This clone was seen only a few times. The antigen is undetermined. This sequence joins TRBV28 and TRBJ1-2; 11 nucleotides match TRBD1. Sequencing was carried out using naive CD4+ T cells from blood. This TCR derives from a woman in her forties with type 1 diabetes. The CDR3 loop is CASSLPGQGVMVYGYTF. The CDR3 DNA is TGTGCCAGCAGTTTACCGGGACAGGGGGTGATGGTGTATGGCTACACCTTC.